This TCR beta chain was sequenced during a study of OX40 agonist ivuxolimab in advanced cancers. The study in broad terms: Ivuxolimab was a fully human IgG2 agonistic monoclonal antibody targeting the costimulatory receptor OX40 (CD134). Of the approximately 53 patients in dose escalation, around 20 had hepatocellular carcinoma, roughly 15 had melanoma, 9 had renal cell carcinoma and 9 had head and neck cancer. Partial responses occurred in three dose-escalation patients, of whom one had hepatocellular carcinoma and two had cutaneous melanoma. Intravenous ivuxolimab was administered to patients every 2 weeks at six dose levels: 0.01, 0.1, 0.3, 1.5, 3 and 10 mg/kg. A male proportion of 75% to 85% and a mean age of approximately 62 years, ranging from about 20 to 85, were recorded for the dose-escalation cohort. Patients were allowed to have had prior anti-PD-1, anti-PD-L1 or anti-CTLA-4 therapy, and 40% of the dose-escalation patients had been treated with checkpoint inhibitors. The paper reports the monotherapy dose-escalation portion (N of about 54 patients) of the phase I ivuxolimab trial. The point of sequencing TCRbeta in the periphery was to test whether ivuxolimab changed TCR sequence diversity and drove clonal T-cell expansion. Paper-wide results and their limitations: Low levels of normalized T-cell clonal expansion were also seen in some patients who did not respond. In the 0.1-3.0 mg/kg groups, partial responders had among the lowest normalized peripheral clonal expansion, particularly in CD8+ T cells. The antigen specificity of the peripheral T cells that underwent clonal expansion was not determined. At doses of 0.1 to 3.0 mg/kg, clonal expansion of both CD4+ and CD8+ blood T cells was observed from baseline to week 6. After ivuxolimab, more expanded clones were found on average in CD8+ T cells than in CD4+ T cells.

In this sample, this clone turned up once. Its antigen has not been determined. No per-base quality is available; no much larger clone lies one base away. Patients with autoimmune disease history or receiving systemic immunosuppression were excluded from the trial. In every dose cohort, peripheral blood was drawn for TCR sequencing at baseline, cycle 4 day 1, and cycle 7 day 1. Samples were obtained from an open-label, multicenter, first-in-human phase I dose-escalation trial of ivuxolimab. Adults with locally advanced or metastatic melanoma, renal cell carcinoma, hepatocellular carcinoma or head and neck squamous cell carcinoma were enrolled in the trial. Before TCR sequencing, CD4+ T cells and CD8+ T cells from peripheral blood were sorted into separate populations. The CDR1 and CDR2 encoded by the germline V gene are SGHTA and FQGTGA. Including cysteine and phenylalanine, the CDR3 has 14 amino acids. Of all the DNA, just the CDR3 is kept, 42 bases in frame from base 1. Trimming removed 2 bases from V and 2 bases from J, leaving 8 bases between the germline ends.

For sequencing of the TCRbeta CDR3 region, genomic DNA was extracted from the sorted cells. The immunoSEQ Assay was used to sequence the TCRbeta CDR3 regions. TCRdb obtained this table from immuneACCESS and retained in-frame rearrangements with V and J assigned. These tables miss some clones; where compared with another copy, unresolved V genes account for less than half of the shortfall, and the remainder is unexplained. The sample table records approximately 79,000 clones; less than 90% of these occur just once. Around 3.2% of the sample is in the top ten clones. The TCR was taken from an adult with an advanced solid tumor such as melanoma, head and neck, liver or kidney cancer. Sequenced here: CD4+ or CD8+ T cells sorted from blood, sampled in a trial of the OX40 agonist ivuxolimab. The chain uses TRBV7-3 and TRBJ2-3; no D segment can be confidently identified. The sequenced DNA: TGTGCCAGCAGCTTAGCGCTAACCACAGATACGCAGTATTTT. It is translated as CASSLALTTDTQYF. This CDR3, with the reference TRBV7-3 and TRBJ2-3 proteins standing in past its ends, gives the full variable domain GAGVSQTPSNKVTEKGKYVELRCDPISGHTALYWYRQSLGQGPEFLIYFQGTGAADDSGLPNDRFFAVRPEGSVSTLKIQRTERGDSAVYLCASSLALTTDTQYFGPGTRLTVL.